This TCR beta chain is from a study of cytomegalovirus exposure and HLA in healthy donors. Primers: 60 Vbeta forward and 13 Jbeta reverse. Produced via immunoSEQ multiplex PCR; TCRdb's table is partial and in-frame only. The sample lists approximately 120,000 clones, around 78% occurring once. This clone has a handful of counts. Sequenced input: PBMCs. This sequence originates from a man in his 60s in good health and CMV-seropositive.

The CDR3 nucleotides are TGCGCCAGCAGCTTGCTACAGGGAGGGAATGAGCAGTTCTTC. Its translation is CASSLLQGGNEQFF. This chain links TRBV5-1 with TRBJ2-1; possibly TRBD2 for D (7 bases). CDR1 and CDR2 (germline): SGHRS, YFSETQ. With 1 base removed from V and 7 bases from J, the gap between germline ends came to 12 bases. This CDR3 is 14 amino acids long.